This T cell receptor (beta chain) was obtained from a study of breast tumors, draining lymph nodes, adjacent tissues. This clonotype was detected ten times or more. Its antigen is not known. Samples came from axillary lymph nodes draining the breast cancer. The CDR3 extends over 12 amino acids. The junction had 3 bases not matched to a gene; V was cut back by 7 bases and J by 4 bases. Germline V CDR1 and CDR2: SNHLY, FYNNEI. General study findings and limits: Data fit most tumor T cells coming from lymph node, expanding in tumor.

TCRdb redid the calling of the multiplex PCR reads with MiXCR, one entry per CDR3 protein. The sample holds about 230,000 distinct CDR3 sequences; roughly 32% are singletons and the top ten take 1.3% to 1.5%. The specimen was axillary lymph node tissue. J is TRBJ2-5 and V is TRBV2; 7 nucleotides agree with TRBD1. This TCR derives from a female donor with breast cancer. Some clones in this sample may be carry-over from other donors' samples. CDR3 in amino acids: CASNRDRETQYF. In DNA, the CDR3 is TGTGCCAGCAACCGGGACAGAGAGACCCAGTACTTC. Variable domain in full (rest from reference TRBV2 and TRBJ2-5): EPEVTQTPSHQVTQMGQEVILRCVPISNHLYFYWYRQILGQKVEFLVSFYNNEISEKSEIFDDQFSVERPDGSNFTLKIRSTKLEDSAMYFCASNRDRETQYFGPGTRLLVL.